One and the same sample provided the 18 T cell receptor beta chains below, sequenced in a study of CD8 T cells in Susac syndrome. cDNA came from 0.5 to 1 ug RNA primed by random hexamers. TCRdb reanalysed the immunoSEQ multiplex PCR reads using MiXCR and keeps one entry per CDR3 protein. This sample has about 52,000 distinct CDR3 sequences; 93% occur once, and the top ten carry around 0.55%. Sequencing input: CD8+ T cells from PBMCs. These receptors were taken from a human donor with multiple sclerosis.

CDR3 sequence reads: CASSTTGRDNSPLHF. For the CDR3, the DNA is TGTGCCAGCAGCACTACAGGGCGGGATAATTCACCCCTCCACTTT. The V call is TRBV27, the J call TRBJ1-6, with D perhaps matching TRBD1 (6 bases). With 6 bases removed from V and 5 bases from J, the gap between germline ends came to 14 bases. CDR1 and CDR2 (germline): MNHEY, SMNVEV (reference sequence). There are 15 residues in the CDR3.

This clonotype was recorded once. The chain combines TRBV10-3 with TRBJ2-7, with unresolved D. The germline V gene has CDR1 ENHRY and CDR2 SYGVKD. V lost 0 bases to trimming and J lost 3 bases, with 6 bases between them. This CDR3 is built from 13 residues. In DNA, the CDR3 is TGTGCCATCAGTGAGTCGGGAAGCTACGAGCAGTACTTC. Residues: CAISESGSYEQYF.

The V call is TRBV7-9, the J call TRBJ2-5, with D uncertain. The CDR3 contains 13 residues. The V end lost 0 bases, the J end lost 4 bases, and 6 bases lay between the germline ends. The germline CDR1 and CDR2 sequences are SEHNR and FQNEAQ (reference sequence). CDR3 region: CASSLAGLETQYF. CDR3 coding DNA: TGTGCCAGCAGCTTAGCAGGGCTAGAGACCCAGTACTTC. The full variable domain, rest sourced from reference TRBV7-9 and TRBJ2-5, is DTGVSQNPRHKITKRGQNVTFRCDPISEHNRLYWYRQTLGQGPEFLTYFQNEAQLEKSRLLSDRFSAERPKGSFSTLEIQRTEQGDSAMYLCASSLAGLETQYFGPGTRLLVL.

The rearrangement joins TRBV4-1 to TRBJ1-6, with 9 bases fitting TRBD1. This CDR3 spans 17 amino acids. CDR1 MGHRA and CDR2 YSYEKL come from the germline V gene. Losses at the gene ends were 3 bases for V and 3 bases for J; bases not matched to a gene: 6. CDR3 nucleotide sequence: TGCGCCAGCAGCCATGGGGACAGGGTGGACTATAATTCACCCCTCCACTTT. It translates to CASSHGDRVDYNSPLHF.

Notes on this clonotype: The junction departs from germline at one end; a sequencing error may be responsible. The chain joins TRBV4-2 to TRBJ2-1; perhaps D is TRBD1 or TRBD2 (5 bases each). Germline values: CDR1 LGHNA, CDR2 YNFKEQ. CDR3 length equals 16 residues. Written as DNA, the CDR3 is TGTGCCAGCAGGCAAGGGGAAGGGACGGGCTACAATGAGCAGTTCTTC. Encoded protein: CASRQGEGTGYNEQFF.

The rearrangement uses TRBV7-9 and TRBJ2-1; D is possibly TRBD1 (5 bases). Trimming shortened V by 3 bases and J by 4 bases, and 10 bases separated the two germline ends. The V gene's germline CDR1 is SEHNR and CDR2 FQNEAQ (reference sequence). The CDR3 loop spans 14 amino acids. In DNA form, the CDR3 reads TGTGCCAGCAGCTTGTCACAGGATTACAATGAGCAGTTCTTC. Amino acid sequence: CASSLSQDYNEQFF.

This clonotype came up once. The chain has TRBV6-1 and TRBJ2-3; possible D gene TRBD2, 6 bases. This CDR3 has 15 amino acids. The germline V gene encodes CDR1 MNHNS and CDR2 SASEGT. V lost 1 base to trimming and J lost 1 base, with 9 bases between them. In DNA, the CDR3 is TGTGCCAGCAGTGAAGATGGCGGGGGCACAGATACGCAGTATTTT. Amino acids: CASSEDGGGTDTQYF.

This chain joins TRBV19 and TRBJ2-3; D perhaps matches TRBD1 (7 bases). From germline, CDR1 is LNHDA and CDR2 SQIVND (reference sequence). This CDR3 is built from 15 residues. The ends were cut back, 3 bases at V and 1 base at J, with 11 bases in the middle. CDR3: CASSIDREGTDTQYF. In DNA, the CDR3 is TGTGCCAGTAGTATCGACAGGGAGGGCACAGATACGCAGTATTTT. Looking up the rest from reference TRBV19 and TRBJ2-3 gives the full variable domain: DGGITQSPKYLFRKEGQNVTLSCEQNLNHDAMYWYRQDPGQGLRLIYYSQIVNDFQKGDIAEGYSVSREKKESFPLTVTSAQKNPTAFYLCASSIDREGTDTQYFGPGTRLTVL.

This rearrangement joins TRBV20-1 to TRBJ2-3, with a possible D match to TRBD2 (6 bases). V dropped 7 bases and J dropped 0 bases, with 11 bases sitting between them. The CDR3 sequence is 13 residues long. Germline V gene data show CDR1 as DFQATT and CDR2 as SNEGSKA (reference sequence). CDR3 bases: TGCAGTGGGACTAAACGAAGCACAGATACGCAGTATTTT. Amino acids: CSGTKRSTDTQYF.

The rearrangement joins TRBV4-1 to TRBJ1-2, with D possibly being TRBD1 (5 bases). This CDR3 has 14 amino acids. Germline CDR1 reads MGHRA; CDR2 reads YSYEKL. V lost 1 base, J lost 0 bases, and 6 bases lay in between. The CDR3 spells CASSQAQANYGYTF. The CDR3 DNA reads TGCGCCAGCAGCCAAGCACAGGCTAACTATGGCTACACCTTC.

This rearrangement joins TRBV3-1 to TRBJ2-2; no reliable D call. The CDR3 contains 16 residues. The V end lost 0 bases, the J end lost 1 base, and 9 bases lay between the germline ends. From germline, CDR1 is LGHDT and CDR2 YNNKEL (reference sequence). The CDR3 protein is CASSQDLGENTGELFF. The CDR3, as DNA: TGTGCCAGCAGCCAAGATCTTGGGGAGAACACCGGGGAGCTGTTTTTT.

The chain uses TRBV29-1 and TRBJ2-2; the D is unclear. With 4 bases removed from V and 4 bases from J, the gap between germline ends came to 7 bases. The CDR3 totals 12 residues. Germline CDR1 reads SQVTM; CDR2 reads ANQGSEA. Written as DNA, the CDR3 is TGCAGCGTTGTAGCCGCCACCGGGGAGCTGTTTTTT. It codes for CSVVAATGELFF.

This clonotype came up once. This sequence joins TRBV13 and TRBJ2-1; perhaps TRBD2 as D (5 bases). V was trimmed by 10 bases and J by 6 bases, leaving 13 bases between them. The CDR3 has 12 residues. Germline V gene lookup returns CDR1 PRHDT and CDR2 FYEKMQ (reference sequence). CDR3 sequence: CATSSEGNEQFF. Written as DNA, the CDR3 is TGTGCCACTTCCAGTGAGGGCAATGAGCAGTTCTTC.

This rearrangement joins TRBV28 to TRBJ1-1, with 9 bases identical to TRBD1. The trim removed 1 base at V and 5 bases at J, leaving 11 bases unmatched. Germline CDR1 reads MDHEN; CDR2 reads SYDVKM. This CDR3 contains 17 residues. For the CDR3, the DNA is TGTGCCAGCAGTTTATCGGGACAGGGAGGTTTACATACTGAAGCTTTCTTT. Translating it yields CASSLSGQGGLHTEAFF. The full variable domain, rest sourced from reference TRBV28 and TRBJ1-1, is DVKVTQSSRYLVKRTGEKVFLECVQDMDHENMFWYRQDPGLGLRLIYFSYDVKMKEKGDIPEGYSVSREKKERFSLILESASTNQTSMYLCASSLSGQGGLHTEAFFGQGTRLTVV.

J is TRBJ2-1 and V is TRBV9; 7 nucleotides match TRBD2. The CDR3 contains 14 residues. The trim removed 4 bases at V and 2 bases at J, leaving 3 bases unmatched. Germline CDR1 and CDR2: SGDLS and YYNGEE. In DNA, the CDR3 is TGTGCCAGCAGCACCGGGACTACCTACAATGAGCAGTTCTTC. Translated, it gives CASSTGTTYNEQFF.

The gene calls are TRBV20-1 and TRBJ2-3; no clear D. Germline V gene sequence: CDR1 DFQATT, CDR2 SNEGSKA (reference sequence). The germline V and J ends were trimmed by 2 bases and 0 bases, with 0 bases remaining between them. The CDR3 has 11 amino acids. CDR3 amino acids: CSARSTDTQYF. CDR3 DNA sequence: TGCAGTGCTAGAAGCACAGATACGCAGTATTTT.

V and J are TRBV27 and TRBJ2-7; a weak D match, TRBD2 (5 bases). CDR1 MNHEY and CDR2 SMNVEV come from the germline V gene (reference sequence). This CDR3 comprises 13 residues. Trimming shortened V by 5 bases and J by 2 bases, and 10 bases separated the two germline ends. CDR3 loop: CASSRGPAYEQYF. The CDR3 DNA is TGTGCCAGCAGTCGCGGGCCGGCCTACGAGCAGTACTTC.

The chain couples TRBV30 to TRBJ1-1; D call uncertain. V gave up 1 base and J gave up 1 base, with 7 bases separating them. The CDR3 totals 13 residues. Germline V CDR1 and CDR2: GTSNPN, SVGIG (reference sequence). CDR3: CAWSALTNTEAFF. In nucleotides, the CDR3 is TGTGCCTGGAGTGCCCTTACGAACACTGAAGCTTTCTTT. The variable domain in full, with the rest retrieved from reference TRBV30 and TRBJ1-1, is SQTIHQWPATLVQPVGSPLSLECTVEGTSNPNLYWYRQAAGRGLQLLFYSVGIGQISSEVPQNLSASRPQDRQFILSSKKLLLSDSGFYLCAWSALTNTEAFFGQGTRLTVV.